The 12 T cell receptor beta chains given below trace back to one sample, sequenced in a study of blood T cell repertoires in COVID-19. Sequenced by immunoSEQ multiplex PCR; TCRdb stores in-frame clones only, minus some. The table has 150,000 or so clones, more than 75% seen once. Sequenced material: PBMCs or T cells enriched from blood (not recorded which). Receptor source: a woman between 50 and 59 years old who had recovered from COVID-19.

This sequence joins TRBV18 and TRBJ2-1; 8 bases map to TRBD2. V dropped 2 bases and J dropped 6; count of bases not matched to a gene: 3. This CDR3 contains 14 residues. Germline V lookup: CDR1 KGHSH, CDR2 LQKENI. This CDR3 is CASSPVRGGNEQFF. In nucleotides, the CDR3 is TGTGCCAGCTCACCAGTTCGGGGGGGCAATGAGCAGTTCTTC.

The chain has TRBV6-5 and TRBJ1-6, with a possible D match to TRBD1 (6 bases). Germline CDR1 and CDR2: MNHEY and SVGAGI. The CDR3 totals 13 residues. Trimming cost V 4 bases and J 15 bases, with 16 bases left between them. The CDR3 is CASSSGTTGNLHF. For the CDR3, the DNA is TGTGCCAGCAGTTCCGGGACAACGGGGAACCTCCACTTT.

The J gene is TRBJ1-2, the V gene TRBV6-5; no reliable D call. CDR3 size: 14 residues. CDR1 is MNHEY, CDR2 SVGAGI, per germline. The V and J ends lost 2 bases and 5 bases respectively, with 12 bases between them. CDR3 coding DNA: TGTGCCAGCAGTTACGAACAGCGGGATTATGGCTACACCTTC. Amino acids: CASSYEQRDYGYTF.

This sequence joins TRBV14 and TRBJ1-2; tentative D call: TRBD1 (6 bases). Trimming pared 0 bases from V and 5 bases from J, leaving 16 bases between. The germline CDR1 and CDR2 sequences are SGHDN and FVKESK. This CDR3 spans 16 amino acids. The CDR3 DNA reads TGTGCCAGCAGCCAAGATACAGGGCGTTCTTTATATGGCTACACCTTC. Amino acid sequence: CASSQDTGRSLYGYTF.

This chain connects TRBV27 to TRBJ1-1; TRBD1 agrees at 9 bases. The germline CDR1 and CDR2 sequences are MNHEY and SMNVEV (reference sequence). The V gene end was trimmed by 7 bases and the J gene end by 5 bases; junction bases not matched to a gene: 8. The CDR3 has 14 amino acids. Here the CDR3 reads CASNHRGRRTEAFF. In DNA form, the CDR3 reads TGTGCCAGCAACCACAGGGGGCGGAGAACTGAAGCTTTCTTT.

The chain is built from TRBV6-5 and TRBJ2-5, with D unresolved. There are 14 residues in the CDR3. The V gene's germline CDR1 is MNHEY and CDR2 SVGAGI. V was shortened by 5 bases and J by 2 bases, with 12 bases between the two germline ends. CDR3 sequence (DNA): TGTGCCAGCAGTACTCATCAGGATCAAGAGACCCAGTACTTC. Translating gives CASSTHQDQETQYF.

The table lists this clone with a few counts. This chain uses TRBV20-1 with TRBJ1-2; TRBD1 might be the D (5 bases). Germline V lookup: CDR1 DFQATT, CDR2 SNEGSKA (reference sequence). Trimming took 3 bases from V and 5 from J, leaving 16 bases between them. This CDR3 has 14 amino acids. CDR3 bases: TGCAGTGCTAGTAGTACAGGCAACTCTTATGGCTACACCTTC. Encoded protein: CSASSTGNSYGYTF.

The CDR3 bases are TGTGCCACCAGCAGTCCCCGGGGAAACCGGGACAGGGGGCCGTCGGGTCAGCCCCAGCATTTT. It is translated as CATSSPRGNRDRGPSGQPQHF. The chain joins TRBV15 to TRBJ1-5, with 12 bases fitting TRBD1. This CDR3 region has 21 residues. Germline CDR1 reads LNHNV; CDR2 reads YYDKDF (reference sequence). With V trimmed by 3 bases and J by 6 bases, 21 bases remained unmatched.

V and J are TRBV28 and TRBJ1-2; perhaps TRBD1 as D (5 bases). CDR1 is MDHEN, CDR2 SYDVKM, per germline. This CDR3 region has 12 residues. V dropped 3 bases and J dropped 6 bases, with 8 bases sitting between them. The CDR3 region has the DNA TGTGCCAGCAGTTTTAAAGGGGATGGCTACACCTTC. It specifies CASSFKGDGYTF.

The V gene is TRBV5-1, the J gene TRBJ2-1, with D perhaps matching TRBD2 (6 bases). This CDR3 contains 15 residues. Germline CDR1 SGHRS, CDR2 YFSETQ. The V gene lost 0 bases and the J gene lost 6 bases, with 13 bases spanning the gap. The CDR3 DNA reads TGCGCCAGCAGCTTGGTTGTTCGGGGGATCAATGAGCAGTTCTTC. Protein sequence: CASSLVVRGINEQFF.

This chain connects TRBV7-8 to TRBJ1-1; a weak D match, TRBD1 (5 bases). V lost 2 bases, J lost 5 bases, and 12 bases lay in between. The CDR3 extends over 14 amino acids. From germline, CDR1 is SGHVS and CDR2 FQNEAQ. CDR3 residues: CASSLQGSRTEAFF. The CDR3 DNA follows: TGTGCCAGCAGCTTACAGGGATCGAGGACTGAAGCTTTCTTT.

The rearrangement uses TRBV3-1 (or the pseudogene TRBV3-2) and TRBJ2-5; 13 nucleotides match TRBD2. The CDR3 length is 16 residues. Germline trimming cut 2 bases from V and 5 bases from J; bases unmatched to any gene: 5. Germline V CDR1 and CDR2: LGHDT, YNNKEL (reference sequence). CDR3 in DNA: TGTGCCAGCAGCCAAAAACTAGCGGGGGGGGTCGAGACCCAGTACTTC. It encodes CASSQKLAGGVETQYF.